This TCR beta chain stems from a study of T cell responses to AZD1222 COVID-19 vaccine. Whole-study findings and limits: The donors showed a predominance of white British ancestry and of females, with possible underestimation of clonal diversity. No repertoire was sampled before or during the peak T cell response, only after it.

Sequenced by immunoSEQ multiplex PCR; TCRdb stores in-frame clones only, minus some. The sample shows around 99,000 clones, roughly nine tenths of them seen only once. The CDR3 runs to 14 residues. Trimming shortened V by 3 bases and J by 3 bases, and 9 bases separated the two germline ends. Germline CDR1 reads MNHEY; CDR2 reads SMNVEV (reference sequence). Only one count was recorded for this clone. Its antigen is undetermined. The TCR was taken from an adult in good health. This sample comprised peripheral blood, obtained on day 0 of AZD1222 vaccination. V gene TRBV27 combines with J gene TRBJ1-5; D unresolved. CDR3 loop: CASSLGVSNQPQHF. CDR3 coding DNA: TGTGCCAGCAGTTTGGGAGTCTCCAATCAGCCCCAGCATTTT.